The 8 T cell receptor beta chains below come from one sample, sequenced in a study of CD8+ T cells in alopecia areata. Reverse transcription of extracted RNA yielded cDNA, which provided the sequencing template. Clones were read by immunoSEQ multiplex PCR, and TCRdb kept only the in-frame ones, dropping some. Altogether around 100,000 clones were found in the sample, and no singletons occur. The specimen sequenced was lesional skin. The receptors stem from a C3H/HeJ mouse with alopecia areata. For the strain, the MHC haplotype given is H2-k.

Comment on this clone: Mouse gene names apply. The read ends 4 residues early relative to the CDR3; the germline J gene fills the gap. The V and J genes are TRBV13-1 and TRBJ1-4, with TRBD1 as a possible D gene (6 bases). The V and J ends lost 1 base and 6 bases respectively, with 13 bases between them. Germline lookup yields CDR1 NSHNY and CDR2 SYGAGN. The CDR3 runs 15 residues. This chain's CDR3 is CASSDTGKEDERLFF. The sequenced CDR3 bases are TGTGCCAGCAGTGATACAGGGAAGGAAGACGAA.

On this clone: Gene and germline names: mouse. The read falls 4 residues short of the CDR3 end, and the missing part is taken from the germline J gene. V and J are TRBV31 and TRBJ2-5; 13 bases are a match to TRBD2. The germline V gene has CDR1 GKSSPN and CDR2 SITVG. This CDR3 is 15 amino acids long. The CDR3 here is CAWRWTGGALDTQYF. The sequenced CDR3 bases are TGTGCCTGGAGATGGACTGGGGGGGCTTTGGAC.

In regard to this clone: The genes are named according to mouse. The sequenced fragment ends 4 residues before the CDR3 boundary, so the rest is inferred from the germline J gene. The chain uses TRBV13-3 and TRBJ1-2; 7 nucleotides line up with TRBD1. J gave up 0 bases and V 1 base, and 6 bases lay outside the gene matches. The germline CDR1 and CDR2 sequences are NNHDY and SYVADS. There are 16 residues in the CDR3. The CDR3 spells CASSDTLTGSNSDYTF. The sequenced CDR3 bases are TGTGCCAGCAGTGATACCCTGACAGGGTCAAACTCC.

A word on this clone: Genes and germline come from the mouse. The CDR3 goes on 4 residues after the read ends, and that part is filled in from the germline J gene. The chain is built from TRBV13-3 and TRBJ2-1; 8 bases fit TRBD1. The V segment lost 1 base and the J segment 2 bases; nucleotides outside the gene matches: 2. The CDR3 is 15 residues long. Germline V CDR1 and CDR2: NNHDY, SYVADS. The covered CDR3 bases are TGTGCCAGCAGTGATCAGGGACAGGACTATGCT. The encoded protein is CASSDQGQDYA. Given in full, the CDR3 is CASSDQGQDYAEQFF.

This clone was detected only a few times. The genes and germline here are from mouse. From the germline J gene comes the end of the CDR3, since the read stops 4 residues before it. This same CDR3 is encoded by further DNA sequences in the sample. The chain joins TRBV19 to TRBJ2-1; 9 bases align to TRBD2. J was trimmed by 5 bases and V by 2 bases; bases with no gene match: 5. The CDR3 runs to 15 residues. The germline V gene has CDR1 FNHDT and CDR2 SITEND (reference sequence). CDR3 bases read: TGTGCCAGCAGTATCCTGGGGGGGGGCGATGCT. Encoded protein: CASSILGGGDA. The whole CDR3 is CASSILGGGDAEQFF.

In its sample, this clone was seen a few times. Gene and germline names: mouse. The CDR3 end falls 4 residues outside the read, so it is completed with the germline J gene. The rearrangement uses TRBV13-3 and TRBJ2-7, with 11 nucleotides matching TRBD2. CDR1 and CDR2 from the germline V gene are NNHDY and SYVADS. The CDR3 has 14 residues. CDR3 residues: CASSLGLGGYEQYF. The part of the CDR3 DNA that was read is TGTGCCAGCAGCCTTGGACTGGGGGGATAT.

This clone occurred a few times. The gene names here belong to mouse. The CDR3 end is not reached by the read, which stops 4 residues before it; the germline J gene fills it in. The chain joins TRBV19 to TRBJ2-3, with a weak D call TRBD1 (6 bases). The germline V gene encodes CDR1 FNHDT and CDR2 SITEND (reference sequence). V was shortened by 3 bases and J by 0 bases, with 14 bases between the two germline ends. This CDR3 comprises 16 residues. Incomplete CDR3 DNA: TGTGCCAGCAGTAAGAGGGACAAATCTAGTGCAGAA. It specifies CASSKRDKSSAE. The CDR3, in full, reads CASSKRDKSSAETLYF.

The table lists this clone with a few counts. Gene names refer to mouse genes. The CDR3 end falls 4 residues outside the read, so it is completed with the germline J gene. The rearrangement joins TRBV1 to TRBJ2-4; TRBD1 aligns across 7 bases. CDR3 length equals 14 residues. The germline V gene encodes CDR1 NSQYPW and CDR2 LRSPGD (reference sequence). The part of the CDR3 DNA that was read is TGCACCTGCAGTGCTCACAGGGGAGGGAAC. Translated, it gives CTCSAHRGGN. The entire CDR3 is CTCSAHRGGNTLYF.